One sample yielded the 31 T cell receptor beta chains listed below, sequenced in a study of T cell responses to AZD1222 COVID-19 vaccine. TCRdb's table, derived via immunoSEQ multiplex PCR, lists solely in-frame clones and lacks some. In the table there are around 50,000 clones, around 87% of which are singletons. Specimen: peripheral blood, collected on day 0 of AZD1222 vaccination. These TCRs come from an adult in good health.

The rearrangement uses TRBV18 and TRBJ1-1; D possibly corresponds to TRBD1 (6 bases). Per germline, CDR1 KGHSH and CDR2 LQKENI. V was cut by 6 bases and J by 3 bases, with 20 bases left in between. The CDR3 has 16 amino acids. CDR3 nucleotide sequence: TGTGCCAGCTCCCCTTTTGCACAGGGTTTCGACACTGAAGCTTTCTTT. Its translation: CASSPFAQGFDTEAFF.

The genes are TRBV19 and TRBJ1-5; D perhaps matches TRBD1 (6 bases). Trimming shortened V by 3 bases and J by 6 bases, and 15 bases separated the two germline ends. Germline CDR1 is LNHDA and CDR2 is SQIVND (reference sequence). This CDR3 comprises 15 residues. The CDR3 DNA reads TGTGCCAGTAGTATTGAACAGGGAGGGAGTCAGCCCCAGCATTTT. The encoded protein is CASSIEQGGSQPQHF.

This rearrangement joins TRBV6-5 to TRBJ1-3; D is unclear. CDR3 length: 15 amino acids. Looked up from germline, CDR1 is MNHEY and CDR2 is SVGAGI. Trimming left V 2 bases short and J 4 bases short, with 12 bases between. The CDR3 region is CASSYVRGVGNTIYF. In nucleotides, the CDR3 is TGTGCCAGCAGTTACGTGCGGGGAGTCGGAAACACCATATATTTT.

The rearrangement joins TRBV9 to TRBJ2-3; perhaps D is TRBD1 or TRBD2 (5 bases each). This CDR3 comprises 14 residues. The V end was cut by 9 bases, the J end by 0 bases, with 14 bases between. The germline CDR1 and CDR2 sequences are SGDLS and YYNGEE. The CDR3 DNA reads TGTGCCACCTCCCGGGACCCAAGCACAGATACGCAGTATTTT. Translation: CATSRDPSTDTQYF.

The V and J genes are TRBV4-1 and TRBJ2-5; 9 bases agree with TRBD1. Trimming removed 5 bases from V and 5 bases from J; junction bases left unmatched: 9. Looked up from germline, CDR1 is MGHRA and CDR2 is YSYEKL. CDR3 length: 15 residues. The CDR3 nucleotides are TGCGCCAGCAGCGCCCGGGACAGGGAGGCGGAGACCCAGTACTTC. Translating gives CASSARDREAETQYF.

This clone has a single count. The chain is built from TRBV5-1 and TRBJ2-3; 8 nucleotides line up with TRBD2. CDR1 and CDR2 from the germline V gene are SGHRS and YFSETQ. The junction had 12 bases not matched to a gene; V was cut back by 4 bases and J by 2 bases. The CDR3 extends over 17 amino acids. CDR3 bases: TGCGCCAGCAGCCACCCCCTGCAGCGGGAGTACACAGATACGCAGTATTTT. Its protein product is CASSHPLQREYTDTQYF.

This clone was seen a few times. This sequence joins TRBV6-4 and TRBJ2-1, with D maybe TRBD2 (6 bases). Germline loops: CDR1 MRHNA, CDR2 SNTAGT. The CDR3 runs 15 residues. The V end lost 0 bases, the J end lost 0 bases, and 6 bases lay between the germline ends. The CDR3: CASSDSSGSYNEQFF. The CDR3 coding sequence is TGTGCCAGCAGTGACTCTAGCGGCTCCTACAATGAGCAGTTCTTC.

This clone showed up just once. The chain couples TRBV18 to TRBJ1-3; D is unresolved. The CDR3 is 12 amino acids. Germline values: CDR1 KGHSH, CDR2 LQKENI. The V gene lost 2 bases and the J gene lost 4 bases, with 3 bases spanning the gap. The DNA of the CDR3 is TGTGCCAGCTCACCAGGAGGAAACACCATATATTTT. Translating it yields CASSPGGNTIYF.

As DNA, the CDR3 is TGTGCCAGCAGTTTAAATCTCGGGAGCCTTAACACCGGGGAGCTGTTTTTT. Protein sequence: CASSLNLGSLNTGELFF. This chain uses TRBV27 with TRBJ2-2; D is perhaps TRBD2 (6 bases). Per the germline V gene, CDR1 is MNHEY and CDR2 is SMNVEV (reference sequence). Trimming pared 2 bases from V and 2 bases from J, leaving 15 bases between. The CDR3 runs to 17 residues.

This clone has just one count. The chain uses TRBV19 and TRBJ1-1; maybe TRBD1 (6 bases). This CDR3 region has 16 residues. V lost 5 bases to trimming and J lost 1 base, with 17 bases between them. In germline, CDR1 is LNHDA, CDR2 SQIVND (reference sequence). The CDR3 DNA reads as TGTGCCAGTAGTGCCAAGCCGGGACACCAGAACACTGAAGCTTTCTTT. It yields the protein CASSAKPGHQNTEAFF.

This chain links TRBV7-2 with TRBJ2-5; tentative D call: TRBD1 (6 bases). The CDR3 spans 14 residues. The V end lost 5 bases, the J end lost 5 bases, and 15 bases lay between the germline ends. Germline CDR1 is SGHTA and CDR2 is FQGNSA. CDR3 sequence reads: CASSPPDRRETQYF. CDR3 bases: TGTGCCAGCAGCCCCCCCGACAGGCGGGAGACCCAGTACTTC.

The J gene is TRBJ1-3, the V gene TRBV30; D ambiguous. CDR1 and CDR2 from the germline V gene are GTSNPN and SVGIG (reference sequence). The germline V and J ends were trimmed by 5 bases and 0 bases, with 14 bases remaining between them. The CDR3 extends over 15 amino acids. CDR3: CAWSLGLSSGNTIYF. CDR3 sequence (DNA): TGTGCCTGGTCTCTGGGCCTAAGCTCTGGAAACACCATATATTTT.

The gene calls are TRBV5-1 and TRBJ1-3, with a weak D call TRBD1 (5 bases). The CDR3 has 14 residues. V lost 0 bases and J lost 3, with 7 bases in between. Looked up from germline, CDR1 is SGHRS and CDR2 is YFSETQ. In DNA, the CDR3 is TGCGCCAGCAGCTTGGAAGGGGTTGGAAACACCATATATTTT. Translation: CASSLEGVGNTIYF.

This chain joins TRBV7-9 and TRBJ1-6; 9 bases fit TRBD1. Germline V gives CDR1 SEHNR, CDR2 FQNEAQ (reference sequence). Unmatched junction bases numbered 8, after V lost 4 bases and J lost 7 bases. The CDR3 loop spans 16 amino acids. The CDR3 DNA follows: TGTGCCAGCAGCTCCATCGGTGGGACAGGGAATTCACCCCTCCACTTT. Protein product: CASSSIGGTGNSPLHF.

The chain has TRBV4-2 and TRBJ2-1; 7 bases fit TRBD1. Looked up from germline, CDR1 is LGHNA and CDR2 is YNFKEQ. Losses at the gene ends were 4 bases for V and 8 bases for J; bases not matched to a gene: 11. CDR3 size: 15 residues. The CDR3 nucleotides are TGTGCCAGCAGCCGGGACAGAAGCGGAGCCGATGAGCAGTTCTTC. Its translation: CASSRDRSGADEQFF.

This clone came up many times. V gene TRBV6-4 combines with J gene TRBJ2-2; D gene ambiguous. Germline loops: CDR1 MRHNA, CDR2 SNTAGT. This CDR3 comprises 13 residues. V was shortened by 3 bases and J by 0 bases, with 2 bases between the two germline ends. The CDR3 loop is CASSEANTGELFF. In nucleotides, the CDR3 is TGTGCCAGCAGTGAAGCGAACACCGGGGAGCTGTTTTTT.

The J gene is TRBJ1-1, the V gene TRBV4-1; tentatively, D is TRBD1 (5 bases). The CDR3 totals 17 residues. Trimming left V 0 bases short and J 5 bases short, with 19 bases between. The germline gives CDR1 MGHRA, CDR2 YSYEKL. The CDR3 coding sequence is TGCGCCAGCAGCCAAGATCCTAGGGAGGGACGAGTAACTGAAGCTTTCTTT. Translation gives CASSQDPREGRVTEAFF.

The rearrangement uses TRBV6-5 and TRBJ1-5; D not certain. Germline values: CDR1 MNHEY, CDR2 SVGAGI. V was shortened by 6 bases and J by 9 bases, with 12 bases between the two germline ends. The CDR3 is 12 residues long. CDR3 DNA: TGTGCCAGCAGGGGCAGTGATGGGCCCCAGCATTTT. As protein: CASRGSDGPQHF.

CDR3 nucleotide sequence: TGTGCCAGCAGTTTCCTCGAGCGCATGGGGCCTCATAATTCGAACACTGAAGCTTTCTTT. This sequence encodes CASSFLERMGPHNSNTEAFF. The chain links TRBV28 to TRBJ1-1; a weak D match, TRBD1 (5 bases). The CDR3 extends over 20 amino acids. Looked up from germline, CDR1 is MDHEN and CDR2 is SYDVKM. Trimming left V 3 bases short and J 1 base short, with 27 bases between.

V is TRBV3-1 (or the pseudogene TRBV3-2) and J is TRBJ1-5, with 7 bases matching TRBD1. CDR1 and CDR2 from the germline V gene are LGHDT and YNNKEL (reference sequence). The CDR3 consists of 14 residues. V was clipped by 4 bases and J by 9 bases; unmatched bases: 9. The CDR3 DNA follows: TGTGCCAGCAGCCTTAACAGGGGTATCTCGCCCCAGCATTTT. It specifies CASSLNRGISPQHF.

The chain uses TRBV30 and TRBJ2-5, with TRBD1 matching 10 bases. The trim removed 0 bases at V and 5 bases at J, leaving 6 bases unmatched. Germline V gene data show CDR1 as GTSNPN and CDR2 as SVGIG (reference sequence). This CDR3 contains 15 residues. The CDR3 sequence is CAWSVPRTGGETQYF. CDR3 DNA: TGTGCCTGGAGTGTACCAAGGACAGGGGGGGAGACCCAGTACTTC.

This clone occurred once. The chain carries TRBV6-4 and TRBJ2-1, with 7 bases that match TRBD1. J gave up 5 bases and V 6 bases, and 4 bases lay outside the gene matches. CDR3 length equals 13 residues. CDR1 and CDR2 from the germline V gene are MRHNA and SNTAGT. Here the CDR3 DNA reads TGTGCCAGCAGCCGGGACAGTGACAATGAGCAGTTCTTC. Residues: CASSRDSDNEQFF.

The chain joins TRBV10-1 to TRBJ2-5; D is uncertain. Trimming removed 10 bases from V and 5 bases from J, with 8 bases in between. CDR1 is WNHNN and CDR2 is SYGVQD in the germline V gene (reference sequence). CDR3 length equals 10 residues. As DNA, the CDR3 is TGCGCCAACCCAAGGGAGACCCAGTACTTC. Amino acids: CANPRETQYF.

The chain combines TRBV5-1 with TRBJ2-5; D not resolved. Germline CDR1 SGHRS, CDR2 YFSETQ. The CDR3 totals 15 residues. Trimming shortened V by 2 bases and J by 0 bases, and 11 bases separated the two germline ends. The CDR3 sequence: CASSLGFGYQETQYF. The CDR3 nucleotides read TGCGCCAGCAGCTTAGGGTTCGGGTACCAAGAGACCCAGTACTTC.

The rearrangement joins TRBV28 to TRBJ2-2; 8 nucleotides align to TRBD1. With V trimmed by 6 bases and J by 2 bases, 8 bases remained unmatched. Germline assignment: CDR1 MDHEN and CDR2 SYDVKM. This CDR3 contains 16 residues. In DNA form, the CDR3 reads TGTGCCAGCAGACTCCTTGGACAGGGTAACACCGGGGAGCTGTTTTTT. Translating it yields CASRLLGQGNTGELFF.

The gene calls are TRBV2 and TRBJ2-1, with D unresolved. V shed 4 bases and J shed 5 bases, with 9 bases lying between them. The CDR3 is 13 amino acids. Germline V gene sequence: CDR1 SNHLY, CDR2 FYNNEI. CDR3 amino acids: CASSGSRNNEQFF. The CDR3 DNA reads TGTGCCAGCAGTGGGAGTCGGAACAATGAGCAGTTCTTC.

A remark on this clone: Since a much larger clone is just one base distant, this may be a read error. The chain links TRBV2 to TRBJ2-7; 12 nucleotides agree with TRBD2. Germline V gene lookup returns CDR1 SNHLY and CDR2 FYNNEI. J gave up 0 bases and V 4 bases, and 1 base lay outside the gene matches. CDR3 length equals 15 residues. CDR3 sequence: CASSGTSGASYEQYF. CDR3 nucleotides: TGTGCCAGCAGTGGGACTAGCGGGGCCTCCTACGAGCAGTACTTC.

CDR3 bases: TGTGCCAGTAGTAAAGCTAACTATGGCTACACCTTC. It specifies CASSKANYGYTF. The chain combines TRBV19 with TRBJ1-2; D remains unclear. CDR3 length: 12 residues. In germline, CDR1 is LNHDA, CDR2 SQIVND (reference sequence). The germline V and J ends were trimmed by 4 bases and 0 bases, with 3 bases remaining between them.

V and J are TRBV19 and TRBJ2-1, with TRBD2 matching over 10 bases. The CDR3 covers 16 residues. The germline V gene has CDR1 LNHDA and CDR2 SQIVND (reference sequence). Trimming took 6 bases from V and 4 from J; bases not matched to a gene: 9. The CDR3 loop is CASSGLGLAKYNEQFF. The CDR3, as DNA: TGTGCCAGTAGCGGTCTGGGACTAGCGAAATACAATGAGCAGTTCTTC. Drawing the rest from reference TRBV19 and TRBJ2-1, the complete variable domain is DGGITQSPKYLFRKEGQNVTLSCEQNLNHDAMYWYRQDPGQGLRLIYYSQIVNDFQKGDIAEGYSVSREKKESFPLTVTSAQKNPTAFYLCASSGLGLAKYNEQFFGPGTRLTVL.

V and J are TRBV30 and TRBJ2-2; 7 bases map to TRBD1. The germline gives CDR1 GTSNPN, CDR2 SVGIG (reference sequence). This CDR3 has 16 amino acids. The junction had 11 bases not matched to a gene; V was cut back by 2 bases and J by 5 bases. CDR3 sequence: CAWSPQGTLGTGELFF. The CDR3 DNA reads TGTGCCTGGAGTCCACAGGGGACCCTGGGGACCGGGGAGCTGTTTTTT. Together with reference TRBV30 and TRBJ2-2, the CDR3 gives the full variable domain: SQTIHQWPATLVQPVGSPLSLECTVEGTSNPNLYWYRQAAGRGLQLLFYSVGIGQISSEVPQNLSASRPQDRQFILSSKKLLLSDSGFYLCAWSPQGTLGTGELFFGEGSRLTVL.

The V call is TRBV19, the J call TRBJ2-7; 8 positions match TRBD1. V was pared by 4 bases and J by 2 bases, with 10 bases of the junction left unmatched. The CDR3 is made up of 16 amino acids. The germline V gene has CDR1 LNHDA and CDR2 SQIVND (reference sequence). This CDR3 is CASSTDRGRLAYEQYF. The CDR3 nucleotides are TGTGCCAGTAGTACCGACAGGGGCCGCCTAGCCTACGAGCAGTACTTC.